Listed here are 2 T cell receptor beta chains from one sample, sequenced in a study of technical replicates of blood from a handful of donors listed by TCRdb under 2017. Library generation was performed with the immunoSEQ multiplex PCR assay. In its TCRdb copy, this immuneACCESS table keeps in-frame sequences only and misses some clones. Where compared with another copy, unresolved V genes explain less than half of these, and the others have no known cause. In this sample the table shows about 86,000 clones, 96% of which occur a single time. Jointly, the top ten make up around 0.4% of the sample. The specimen sequenced was T cells isolated from PBMCs. The origin of the receptors is a human donor in good health.

The rearrangement links TRBV10-3 to TRBJ2-1; D is possibly TRBD2 (6 bases). CDR3 length equals 15 residues. Germline CDR1 and CDR2: ENHRY and SYGVKD. Trimming cost V 3 bases and J 1 base, with 10 bases left between them. CDR3 protein: CAISDTSRSYNEQFF. The CDR3 region has the DNA TGTGCCATCAGTGATACTAGCAGGTCCTACAATGAGCAGTTCTTC.

V is TRBV5-4 and J is TRBJ2-4; 11 bases are shared with TRBD2. Germline trimming cut 4 bases from V and 6 bases from J; bases unmatched to any gene: 3. CDR1 and CDR2 from the germline V gene are SGHNT and YYREEE (reference sequence). CDR3 length equals 14 residues. The CDR3 nucleotides read TGTGCCAGCAGCCCGGGGACTAGCGGAAACATTCAGTACTTC. Its protein is CASSPGTSGNIQYF.